This TCR beta chain was profiled in a study of post-analysis software for immune sequencing data (dated by TCRdb to between 2014 and 2017). In terms of the full investigation: Disease courses on record covered relapsing-remitting, secondary progressive and progressive-relapsing multiple sclerosis, though some patients had no subtype annotation. Patient repertoires were compared against some twelve previously published healthy control repertoires from donors aged roughly 6 to 26 years. A subset of samples was prepared in parallel using single-end sample barcoding, then pooled and co-amplified after Illumina adapter ligation. Findings and caveats that apply to the study as a whole: Roughly 5 TRBV segments, including TRBV5-6, TRBV5-1 and TRBV20-1, were significantly more frequent in patients than controls. Strong co-clustering of samples prepared in the same batch was shown by direct clustering with F measure, prompting a batch-effect correction. The control group was slightly older than the multiple sclerosis patient group. Significantly lower normalized Chao1 diversity was found in multiple sclerosis patients than in controls, suggesting substantial peripheral T-cell clonal expansion.

Library preparation was by PCR. The reads were generated on an Illumina HiSeq 2500. To reduce PCR and sequencing biases, unique molecular identifiers were incorporated into the TCR beta cDNA libraries. Every 1 to 10 million input T cells yielded around 500,000 cDNA molecules, meaning each molecule approximated one T cell. The same protocol used for the earlier healthy control dataset was applied to prepare and sequence the patient libraries. Samples belonging to the same batch were prepared together, multiplexed and sequenced on a shared HiSeq lane. Per the source publication's procedure: Raw barcoded reads were processed with MIGEC, and single-read molecular identifier groups were discarded before consensus assembly and CDR3 extraction. VDJtools was used for post-analysis of the clonotype tables, with diversity normalized by down-sampling every dataset to the smallest sample size. Repertoire overlap clustering matched CDR3 amino acid but not nucleotide sequences to correct batch-related cross-sample contamination. TCRdb itself trimmed the public reads at Q25 with fastp, ran MiXCR and retained productive beta chains. Rows matching on CDR3 protein sequence are summarized as one entry with the most common DNA and genes. TCRdb, rather than the study authors, made the V and J calls. This sample is represented by 150,000 to 200,000 distinct CDR3 sequences; around 34% of them were singletons. In total, the top ten clones hold 25% to 35% of the sample.

Comments on this clonotype: Its antigen is still unknown. This may be a read error, as it is one base from a much larger clone.

The time point label corresponds to: second blood draw from one MS patient after hematopoietic stem cell transplantation. To demonstrate the VDJtools post-analysis software, the study profiled TCR beta repertoires from the peripheral blood of about a dozen young patients with multiple sclerosis. The multiple sclerosis patients were children and adolescents ranging in age from about 6 to 17 years. In the germline V gene, CDR1 corresponds to SGHVS and CDR2 to FQNEAQ. The CDR3 runs 15 amino acids, cysteine and phenylalanine included. The DNA shown is the 45-base CDR3, in frame from base 1. The chain uses TRBV7-8 and TRBJ2-7; a tentative D match to TRBD2 spans 5 bases. The tail of the sequence fits TRBJ2-5 better, so the J call may be wrong. The TCR originated in a girl between 5 and 17 years old with multiple sclerosis. Donor details come from another sample of the same person, matched by shared clones. This sample comprised blood, obtained after autologous hematopoietic stem cell transplantation. The sequence in DNA is TGTGCCAGCAGCTTAGTAACTAGTTCGCAGGAGACCCAGTACTTC. This is translated as CASSLVTSSQETQYF.